Presented here are 29 T cell receptor beta chains from one specimen sequenced in a study of T cells in Graves' hyperthyroidism and ophthalmopathy. What was amplified from RNA transcripts were TCR beta CDR3 regions. The study used the HTBI primer set for a first-round RT-PCR of the TCR CDR3. TCRdb reprocessed the multiplex PCR reads with MiXCR, giving one entry per CDR3 protein. The sample carries 200,000 to 250,000 distinct CDR3 sequences, about 18% recorded once. The sequenced sample was blood. These receptors were taken from a man between 40 and 49 years old with Graves' hyperthyroidism.

This clonotype was counted at least ten times. CDR3 residues: CASSQGGFSTDTQYF. The DNA of the CDR3 is TGCGCCAGCAGCCAAGGGGGATTTAGCACAGATACGCAGTATTTT. The V and J genes are TRBV4-3 and TRBJ2-3; D gene unclear. CDR1 LGHNA and CDR2 YSLEER come from the germline V gene. CDR3 length: 15 amino acids. V lost 1 base, J lost 0 bases, and 8 bases lay in between.

This clonotype was picked up many times. The rearrangement joins TRBV12-3 or TRBV12-4 to TRBJ2-3; 10 bases are shared with TRBD2. The CDR3 runs 16 residues. The trim removed 1 base at V and 1 base at J, leaving 2 bases unmatched. The CDR3 nucleotides are TGTGCCAGCAGTTTAGTCGGGACTAGCGGCACAGATACGCAGTATTTT. Encoded protein: CASSLVGTSGTDTQYF.

The chain links TRBV7-3 to TRBJ2-2, with TRBD1 matching over 7 bases. Per the germline V gene, CDR1 is SGHTA and CDR2 is FQGTGA. V shed 5 bases, J shed 6 bases, and the junction held 3 bases outside the gene matches. This CDR3 comprises 13 residues. CDR3 bases: TGTGCCAGCAGCCCTCAGGGGGCCGGGGAGCTGTTTTTT. Translated, it gives CASSPQGAGELFF. Filled out from reference TRBV7-3 and TRBJ2-2, the complete variable domain reads GAGVSQTPSNKVTEKGKYVELRCDPISGHTALYWYRQSLGQGPEFLIYFQGTGAADDSGLPNDRFFAVRPEGSVSTLKIQRTERGDSAVYLCASSPQGAGELFFGEGSRLTVL.

This clonotype was seen a few times. The chain links TRBV9 to TRBJ2-7, with D possibly TRBD2 on 6 matching bases. CDR1 is SGDLS, CDR2 YYNGEE, per germline. V lost 0 bases, J lost 5 bases, and 15 bases lay in between. The CDR3 contains 15 residues. The CDR3 loop is CASSVAGGTSNEQYF. Here the CDR3 DNA reads TGTGCCAGCAGCGTAGCTGGAGGGACGAGCAACGAGCAGTACTTC.

The chain is built from TRBV11-1 and TRBJ2-3; no firm D call. Trimming took off 5 bases at V and 1 base at J, with 13 bases between the two ends. In germline, CDR1 is SGHAT, CDR2 FQDESV (reference sequence). The CDR3 spans 15 residues. CDR3 nucleotide sequence: TGTGCCAGCAGCCCAGCTGACACAGGCACAGATACGCAGTATTTT. Translated, it gives CASSPADTGTDTQYF.

This clonotype was seen a handful of times. DNA of the CDR3: TGCGCCAGCAGCCAAGACTTGAACAGGGTATTCGGCTACACCTTC. Translating it yields CASSQDLNRVFGYTF. The chain has TRBV4-3 and TRBJ1-2; D may be TRBD1 (6 bases). CDR3 length: 15 residues. The germline CDR1 and CDR2 sequences are LGHNA and YSLEER. The ends were cut back, 0 bases at V and 8 bases at J, with 16 bases in the middle.

This clonotype was recorded at least ten times. This chain joins TRBV6-2 or TRBV6-3 and TRBJ2-1; TRBD1 matches 10 bases. Germline CDR1 reads MNHEY; CDR2 reads SVGEGT. J was trimmed by 7 bases and V by 0 bases; bases with no gene match: 6. CDR3 size: 16 residues. CDR3 bases: TGTGCCAGCAGTTACTCGGGACAGGGGTTTAGTAATGAGCAGTTCTTC. Its protein product is CASSYSGQGFSNEQFF.

The chain joins TRBV5-4 to TRBJ1-4; D is possibly TRBD1 (5 bases). The germline V and J ends were trimmed by 3 bases and 12 bases, with 15 bases remaining between them. Germline V gene lookup returns CDR1 SGHNT and CDR2 YYREEE (reference sequence). The CDR3 sequence is 13 residues long. The CDR3 sequence: CASSYRNQGELFF. As DNA, the CDR3 is TGTGCCAGCAGCTACCGGAATCAGGGCGAACTGTTTTTT.

This rearrangement joins TRBV18 to TRBJ2-7; D possibly corresponds to TRBD2 (7 bases). Germline lookup yields CDR1 KGHSH and CDR2 LQKENI. There are 15 residues in the CDR3. The ends were cut back, 3 bases at V and 5 bases at J, with 17 bases in the middle. Here the CDR3 reads CASSPTGGGGNEQYF. DNA of the CDR3: TGTGCCAGCTCACCGACTGGAGGGGGAGGGAACGAGCAGTACTTC.

This clonotype has a count of ten or more. The rearrangement uses TRBV5-1 and TRBJ1-2, with 9 nucleotides matching TRBD1. The CDR3 covers 14 residues. Germline V gene lookup returns CDR1 SGHRS and CDR2 YFSETQ. V gave up 6 bases and J gave up 2 bases; unmatched junction bases: 5. CDR3 loop: CASNPGQGNYGYTF. CDR3 DNA sequence: TGCGCCAGCAACCCGGGACAGGGAAACTATGGCTACACCTTC.

In this sample, this clonotype turned up a few times. The chain has TRBV9 and TRBJ2-7; TRBD1 agrees at 9 bases. CDR1 is SGDLS and CDR2 is YYNGEE in the germline V gene. Germline trimming cut 3 bases from V and 1 base from J; bases unmatched to any gene: 5. This CDR3 spans 15 amino acids. Here the CDR3 reads CASSAHGTGSYEQYF. The CDR3 coding sequence is TGTGCCAGCAGCGCCCACGGGACAGGGTCCTACGAGCAGTACTTC. Supplemented by reference TRBV9 and TRBJ2-7, the full variable domain reads DSGVTQTPKHLITATGQRVTLRCSPRSGDLSVYWYQQSLDQGLQFLIQYYNGEERAKGNILERFSAQQFPDLHSELNLSSLELGDSALYFCASSAHGTGSYEQYFGPGTRLTVT.

This chain connects TRBV12-3 or TRBV12-4 to TRBJ1-2, with D unresolved. The V end lost 1 base, the J end lost 4 bases, and 13 bases lay between the germline ends. CDR3 length: 15 residues. The CDR3 reads CASSLETTGFYGYTF. DNA for the CDR3: TGTGCCAGCAGTTTAGAAACAACGGGTTTCTATGGCTACACCTTC.

This clonotype has at least ten counts. The chain is built from TRBV27 and TRBJ2-5; 8 bases agree with TRBD1. V was pared by 2 bases and J by 5 bases, with 10 bases of the junction left unmatched. Germline CDR1 and CDR2: MNHEY and SMNVEV (reference sequence). This CDR3 is 16 amino acids long. This CDR3 is CASSLQGADGRETQYF. The DNA for the CDR3 is TGTGCCAGCAGTTTACAGGGGGCGGATGGGCGGGAGACCCAGTACTTC.

This clonotype has ten or more counts. The rearrangement joins TRBV5-1 to TRBJ2-1, with TRBD2 matching over 12 bases. Germline V gene data show CDR1 as SGHRS and CDR2 as YFSETQ. CDR3 length equals 15 residues. The junction had 5 bases not matched to a gene; V was cut back by 4 bases and J by 6 bases. The DNA for the CDR3 is TGCGCCAGCAGCCTAGGACTAGCGGGGACCAATGAGCAGTTCTTC. Protein sequence: CASSLGLAGTNEQFF.

This clonotype occurred many times. V and J are TRBV30 and TRBJ2-5; D not certain. Per the germline V gene, CDR1 is GTSNPN and CDR2 is SVGIG (reference sequence). CDR3 length: 13 amino acids. Trimming removed 0 bases at V and 7 bases at J, with 12 bases between. CDR3 nucleotide sequence: TGTGCCTGGAGTGTACCGGTAATTGGGACCCAGTACTTC. This translates into CAWSVPVIGTQYF.

This clonotype was counted ten times or more. This chain connects TRBV2 to TRBJ2-7, with TRBD1 identical over 10 bases. Trimming removed 4 bases from V and 7 bases from J; junction bases left unmatched: 7. The CDR3 runs to 14 residues. Germline V gene lookup returns CDR1 SNHLY and CDR2 FYNNEI. The CDR3 sequence is CASSGQGATREQYF. CDR3 nucleotides: TGTGCCAGCAGTGGACAGGGGGCGACGCGGGAGCAGTACTTC.

This clonotype was seen repeatedly, ten times or more. A read error is possible here, since a much larger clone lies one base away. The chain uses TRBV6-2 or TRBV6-3 and TRBJ1-1; D is ambiguous. The germline V gene has CDR1 MNHEY and CDR2 SVGEGT. This CDR3 region has 11 residues. Trimming stripped 5 bases from V and 1 base from J, with 2 bases between. CDR3 bases: TGTGCCAGCAGTCGGAACACTGAAGCTTTCTTT. Translating it yields CASSRNTEAFF.

Many counts were recorded for this clonotype. This chain connects TRBV18 to TRBJ1-1; no clear D. V was trimmed by 3 bases and J by 3 bases, leaving 11 bases between them. The CDR3 extends over 14 amino acids. Germline values: CDR1 KGHSH, CDR2 LQKENI. CDR3: CASSPVGYDTEAFF. CDR3 nucleotides: TGTGCCAGCTCACCGGTGGGGTACGACACTGAAGCTTTCTTT.

This clonotype was seen repeatedly, ten times or more. V gene TRBV9 combines with J gene TRBJ2-1; possible D gene TRBD1, 5 bases. CDR3 length equals 14 residues. V gave up 0 bases and J gave up 8 bases, with 12 bases separating them. Germline CDR1 is SGDLS and CDR2 is YYNGEE. CDR3 in amino acids: CASSVAGRVHEQFF. The CDR3 DNA reads as TGTGCCAGCAGCGTAGCTGGCAGGGTTCATGAGCAGTTCTTC.

This clonotype occurred many times. This chain connects TRBV5-6 to TRBJ1-4; the D is unclear. V lost 4 bases to trimming and J lost 0 bases, with 10 bases between them. Germline V gene sequence: CDR1 SGHDT, CDR2 YYEEEE. The CDR3 has 15 amino acids. CDR3 nucleotides: TGTGCCAGCAGCACCTCAGGAGCAACTAATGAAAAACTGTTTTTT. The encoded protein is CASSTSGATNEKLFF.

This clonotype has a count of ten or more. CDR3 residues: CASSSVGSADTQYF. As DNA, the CDR3 is TGTGCCAGCAGTTCTGTAGGGTCAGCAGATACGCAGTATTTT. This rearrangement joins TRBV12-3 or TRBV12-4 to TRBJ2-3; D not certain. The CDR3 is 14 residues long. Trimming pared 4 bases from V and 4 bases from J, leaving 12 bases between.

In this sample, this clonotype turned up many times. DNA for the CDR3: TGTGCCAGCAGCCAAGATGGGGCAGGACGGGGCTACACCTTC. It is translated as CASSQDGAGRGYTF. V gene TRBV3-1 combines with J gene TRBJ1-2, with a tentative D call TRBD1 (5 bases). Trimming stripped 0 bases from V and 8 bases from J, with 13 bases between. There are 14 residues in the CDR3. Germline V lookup: CDR1 LGHDT, CDR2 YNNKEL (reference sequence).

This clonotype has ten or more counts. The genes are TRBV12-3 or TRBV12-4 and TRBJ2-1; tentatively, D is TRBD2 (6 bases). V was trimmed by 3 bases and J by 10 bases, leaving 10 bases between them. This CDR3 region has 12 residues. In nucleotides, the CDR3 is TGTGCCAGCAGTTTGGGACTTCGCGAGCAGTTCTTC. This sequence encodes CASSLGLREQFF.

This clonotype was counted a few times. This chain links TRBV6-1 with TRBJ2-1; D possibly matches TRBD1 or TRBD2 (6 bases each). The CDR3 length is 16 residues. Trimming took off 10 bases at V and 4 bases at J, with 23 bases between the two ends. Germline-derived CDR1 and CDR2 are MNHNS and SASEGT. The CDR3 sequence: CAIPAEGDPMYNEQFF. CDR3 nucleotides: TGTGCCATCCCGGCGGAGGGGGATCCCATGTACAATGAGCAGTTCTTC.

A few counts support this clonotype. J is TRBJ2-7 and V is TRBV6-1; a possible D gene is TRBD2 (6 bases). There are 15 residues in the CDR3. CDR1 MNHNS and CDR2 SASEGT come from the germline V gene. Deletions cut 7 bases from V and 0 bases from J, with 16 bases between. Written as DNA, the CDR3 is TGTGCCAGCACTACGGAGGGGCTTTTCTCCTACGAGCAGTACTTC. Its translation: CASTTEGLFSYEQYF.

In the case of this clonotype: A read error may explain this, as a much larger clone is one base away. The genes are TRBV12-3 or TRBV12-4 and TRBJ2-2; D may be TRBD1 (6 bases). This CDR3 has 15 residues. The CDR3 loop is CAGSLYRTDTGELFF. CDR3 DNA: TGTGCCGGCAGTTTATATCGGACAGACACCGGGGAGCTGTTTTTT.

As for this clonotype: A much more abundant neighbour one base away suggests this may be a read error. Because it lacks the conserved phenylalanine or tryptophan at the end, this CDR3 is likely a read error. The rearrangement links TRBV6-1 to TRBJ1-5; D gene uncertain. The CDR3 loop spans 14 amino acids. The germline CDR1 and CDR2 sequences are MNHNS and SASEGT. V was clipped by 2 bases and J by 4 bases, with 9 bases between them. The CDR3 here is CASSERRWNQPQHL. CDR3 sequence (DNA): TGTGCCAGCAGTGAAAGACGGTGGAATCAGCCCCAGCATTTG.

This chain connects TRBV29-1 to TRBJ1-1; maybe TRBD1 (6 bases). V lost 6 bases, J lost 5 bases, and 16 bases lay in between. Germline V gene sequence: CDR1 SQVTM, CDR2 ANQGSEA. This CDR3 is built from 13 residues. CDR3 sequence reads: CSVDRGGSTEAFF. For the CDR3, the DNA is TGCAGCGTAGACCGGGGGGGCTCGACTGAAGCTTTCTTT.

This clonotype has a count of ten or more. This chain links TRBV7-2 with TRBJ1-5; no definite D call. There are 16 residues in the CDR3. Per the germline V gene, CDR1 is SGHTA and CDR2 is FQGNSA. V dropped 0 bases and J dropped 0 bases, with 9 bases sitting between them. The CDR3 DNA is TGTGCCAGCAGCTTAGCGGCAGACTATAGCAATCAGCCCCAGCATTTT. It is translated as CASSLAADYSNQPQHF.